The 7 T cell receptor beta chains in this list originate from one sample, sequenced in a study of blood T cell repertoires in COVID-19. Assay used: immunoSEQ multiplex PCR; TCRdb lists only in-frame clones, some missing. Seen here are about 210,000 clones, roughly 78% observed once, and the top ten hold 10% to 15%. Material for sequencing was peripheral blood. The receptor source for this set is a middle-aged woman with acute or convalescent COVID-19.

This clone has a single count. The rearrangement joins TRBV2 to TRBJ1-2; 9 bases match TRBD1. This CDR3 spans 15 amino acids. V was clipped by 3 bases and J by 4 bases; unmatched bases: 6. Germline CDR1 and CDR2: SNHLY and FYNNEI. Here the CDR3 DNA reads TGTGCCAGCAGTGAGTCTGGACAGGGGAGCTATGGCTACACCTTC. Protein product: CASSESGQGSYGYTF.

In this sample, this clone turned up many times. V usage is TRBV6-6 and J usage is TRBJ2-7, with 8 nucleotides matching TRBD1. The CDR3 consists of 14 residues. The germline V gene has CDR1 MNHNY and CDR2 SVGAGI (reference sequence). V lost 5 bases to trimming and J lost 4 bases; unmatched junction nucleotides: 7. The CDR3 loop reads CASSTDRGRYEQYF. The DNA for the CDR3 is TGTGCCAGCAGTACTGACAGGGGACGGTACGAGCAGTACTTC.

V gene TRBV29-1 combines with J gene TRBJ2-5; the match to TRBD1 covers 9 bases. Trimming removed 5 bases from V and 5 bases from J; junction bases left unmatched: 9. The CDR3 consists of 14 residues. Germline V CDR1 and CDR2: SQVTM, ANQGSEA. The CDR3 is CSVLLQGAYETQYF. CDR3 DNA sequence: TGCAGCGTTTTACTACAGGGGGCATATGAGACCCAGTACTTC.

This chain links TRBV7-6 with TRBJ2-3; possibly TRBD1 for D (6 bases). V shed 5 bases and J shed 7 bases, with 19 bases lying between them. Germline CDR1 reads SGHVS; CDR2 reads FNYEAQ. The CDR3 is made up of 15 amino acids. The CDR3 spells CASSKNWGPTNTQYF. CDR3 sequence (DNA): TGTGCCAGCAGCAAAAACTGGGGGCCTACAAATACGCAGTATTTT.

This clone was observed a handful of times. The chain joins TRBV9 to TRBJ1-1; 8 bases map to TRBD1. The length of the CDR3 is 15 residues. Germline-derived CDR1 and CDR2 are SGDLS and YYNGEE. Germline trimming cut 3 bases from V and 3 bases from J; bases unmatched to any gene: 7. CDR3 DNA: TGTGCCAGCAGCGCAGGAAGGACAGGGCACACTGAAGCTTTCTTT. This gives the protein CASSAGRTGHTEAFF.

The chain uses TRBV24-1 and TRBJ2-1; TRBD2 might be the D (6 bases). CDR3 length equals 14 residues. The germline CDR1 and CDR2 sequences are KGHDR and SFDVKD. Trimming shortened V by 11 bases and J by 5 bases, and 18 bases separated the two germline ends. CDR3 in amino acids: CAIPGLPNHNEQFF. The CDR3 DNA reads TGTGCCATCCCCGGACTACCTAATCACAATGAGCAGTTCTTC.

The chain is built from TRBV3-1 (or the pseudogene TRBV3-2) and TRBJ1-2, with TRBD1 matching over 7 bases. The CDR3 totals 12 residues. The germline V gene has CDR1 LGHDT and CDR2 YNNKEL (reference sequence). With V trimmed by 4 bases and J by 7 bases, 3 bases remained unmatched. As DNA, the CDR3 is TGTGCCAGCAGCCGACAGGGTAGTGGCTACACCTTC. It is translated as CASSRQGSGYTF.